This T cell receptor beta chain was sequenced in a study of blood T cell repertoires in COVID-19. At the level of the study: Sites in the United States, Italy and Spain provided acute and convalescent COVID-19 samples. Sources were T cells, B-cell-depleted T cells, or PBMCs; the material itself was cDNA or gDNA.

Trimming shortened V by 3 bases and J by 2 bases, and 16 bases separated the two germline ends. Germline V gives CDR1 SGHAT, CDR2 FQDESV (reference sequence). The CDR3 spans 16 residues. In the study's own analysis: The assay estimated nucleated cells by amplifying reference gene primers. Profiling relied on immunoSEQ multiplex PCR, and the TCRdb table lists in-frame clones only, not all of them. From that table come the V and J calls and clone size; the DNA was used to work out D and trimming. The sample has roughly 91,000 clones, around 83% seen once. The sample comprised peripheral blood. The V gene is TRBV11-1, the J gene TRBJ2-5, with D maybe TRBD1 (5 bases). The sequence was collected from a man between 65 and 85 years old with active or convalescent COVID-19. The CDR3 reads CASSFVQGVGQETQYF. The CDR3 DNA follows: TGTGCCAGCAGCTTCGTTCAGGGCGTCGGGCAAGAGACCCAGTACTTC. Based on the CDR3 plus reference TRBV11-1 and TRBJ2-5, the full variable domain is EAEVAQSPRYKITEKSQAVAFWCDPISGHATLYWYRQILGQGPELLVQFQDESVVDDSQLPKDRFSAERLKGVDSTLKIQPAELGDSAMYLCASSFVQGVGQETQYFGPGTRLLVL.